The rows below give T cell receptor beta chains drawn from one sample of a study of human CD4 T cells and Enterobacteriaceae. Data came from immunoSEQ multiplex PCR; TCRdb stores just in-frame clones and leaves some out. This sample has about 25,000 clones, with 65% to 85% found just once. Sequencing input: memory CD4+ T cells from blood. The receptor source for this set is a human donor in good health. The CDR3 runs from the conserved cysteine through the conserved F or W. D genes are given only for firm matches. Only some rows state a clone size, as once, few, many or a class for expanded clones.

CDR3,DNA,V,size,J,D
CAISPGGQGANGYTF,TGTGCCATCAGTCCAGGAGGGCAGGGGGCGAATGGCTACACCTTC,TRBV10-3,.,TRBJ1-2,TRBD1
CASSTTAGRLGIQYF,TGTGCCAGCAGTACAACAGCGGGGCGCCTCGGCATTCAGTACTTC,TRBV7-8,.,TRBJ2-4,TRBD2
CASSLSPLALQETQYF,TGTGCCAGCAGCTTAAGCCCCCTAGCTCTCCAAGAGACCCAGTACTTC,TRBV11-2,.,TRBJ2-5,.
CASSLTSGRARDTQYF,TGTGCCAGCAGTCTTACTAGCGGGAGGGCCCGCGATACGCAGTATTTT,TRBV27,.,TRBJ2-3,TRBD2
CASSKQGSNQPQHF,TGTGCCAGCAGCAAACAGGGGTCAAATCAGCCCCAGCATTTT,TRBV27,.,TRBJ1-5,TRBD1
CASSIEGYINLKGETQYF,TGTGCCAGTAGTATAGAAGGATATATAAACCTTAAGGGAGAGACCCAGTACTTC,TRBV19,once,TRBJ2-5,.
CASSPLGLADTDTQYF,TGCGCCAGCAGCCCTCTAGGACTAGCGGACACAGATACGCAGTATTTT,TRBV4-1,.,TRBJ2-3,TRBD2
CASLPRGYSNQPQHF,TGTGCCAGCCTTCCTCGTGGTTATAGCAATCAGCCCCAGCATTTT,TRBV5-8,.,TRBJ1-5,.
CASSRSGGQDTQYF,TGCGCCAGCAGCCGTAGCGGGGGCCAAGATACGCAGTATTTT,TRBV5-1,.,TRBJ2-3,TRBD2
CASSSLPASNTGELFF,TGCGCCAGCAGCTCCCTCCCGGCATCCAACACCGGGGAGCTGTTTTTT,TRBV5-1,.,TRBJ2-2,.
CASSLAIGLNTEAFF,TGTGCCAGCAGCTTAGCGATAGGGCTGAACACTGAAGCTTTCTTT,TRBV7-2,.,TRBJ1-1,.
CASSLAGFEQYF,TGTGCCAGCAGCTTAGCTGGGTTTGAGCAGTACTTC,TRBV7-9,.,TRBJ2-7,.
CASSLTDSYNEQFF,TGTGCCAGCAGCTTAACGGACTCCTACAATGAGCAGTTCTTC,TRBV11-2,.,TRBJ2-1,.
CASSSWTGNTGELFF,TGTGCCAGCAGCTCATGGACAGGGAACACCGGGGAGCTGTTTTTT,TRBV5-5,.,TRBJ2-2,TRBD1
CASSPPLSGKDTQYF,TGTGCCAGCTCACCACCTTTATCGGGAAAAGATACGCAGTATTTT,TRBV18,few,TRBJ2-3,.
CSVDRGRLGEQYF,TGCAGCGTTGATCGAGGACGGCTAGGGGAGCAGTACTTC,TRBV29-1,.,TRBJ2-7,.
CASSPLQTGGTEAFF,TGTGCCAGCAGCCCGCTGCAGACAGGGGGCACTGAAGCTTTCTTT,TRBV7-9,.,TRBJ1-1,TRBD1
CASSNCAGGPDEQYF,TGTGCCAGCAGCAATTGTGCGGGGGGGCCCGACGAGCAGTACTTC,TRBV21-1,.,TRBJ2-7,.
CASSPQEGSNQPQHF,TGCGCCAGCAGCCCTCAGGAGGGTAGCAATCAGCCCCAGCATTTT,TRBV4-1,once,TRBJ1-5,.
CASSPGRYSPLHF,TGTGCCAGCAGCCCGGGACGCTATTCACCCCTCCACTTT,TRBV6-1,.,TRBJ1-6,.
CASSNYLEGINYGYTF,TGTGCCAGCAGCAATTACCTGGAAGGTATAAACTATGGCTACACCTTC,TRBV7-2,.,TRBJ1-2,.
CASSLGGPVRGYTF,TGTGCCAGCAGTTTGGGGGGACCGGTCCGGGGCTACACCTTC,TRBV28,.,TRBJ1-2,.
CASISQGYSNQPQHF,TGTGCCAGTATTTCCCAGGGGTATAGCAATCAGCCCCAGCATTTT,TRBV19,.,TRBJ1-5,.
CAIMYPTGQETQYF,TGTGCCATCATGTACCCCACGGGGCAAGAGACCCAGTACTTC,TRBV10-3,.,TRBJ2-5,.
CASSVGGGAYSNQPQHF,TGTGCCAGCAGCGTAGGAGGTGGGGCTTATAGCAATCAGCCCCAGCATTTT,TRBV9,.,TRBJ1-5,.
CASSPETPGQGSLLFF,TGTGCCAGCTCACCCGAAACTCCGGGACAGGGTTCTTTACTGTTTTTT,TRBV18,few,TRBJ1-4,TRBD1
CASSFRRDRDGGYTF,TGTGCCAGCAGTTTCCGCCGGGACAGGGACGGTGGCTACACCTTC,TRBV27,.,TRBJ1-2,TRBD1
CSVSGLAGVSNEQFF,TGCAGCGTCTCTGGACTAGCGGGAGTCTCCAATGAGCAGTTCTTC,TRBV29-1,.,TRBJ2-1,TRBD2
CASSPQGVRGYTF,TGTGCCAGCTCACCGCAGGGGGTGAGAGGCTACACCTTC,TRBV18,.,TRBJ1-2,TRBD1
CASSRASNTGELFF,TGTGCCAGCAGCAGGGCCTCGAACACCGGGGAGCTGTTTTTT,TRBV2,.,TRBJ2-2,.
CASSQGRRQQETQYF,TGTGCCAGCAGCCAAGGTCGTCGGCAGCAAGAGACCCAGTACTTC,TRBV4-2,.,TRBJ2-5,.
CATSHGTGGNTEAFF,TGTGCCACCAGCCATGGGACAGGGGGGAACACTGAAGCTTTCTTT,TRBV15,.,TRBJ1-1,TRBD1
CASSETRLAGVETQYF,TGTGCCAGCAGTGAGACTCGACTAGCGGGAGTGGAGACCCAGTACTTC,TRBV6-1,.,TRBJ2-5,TRBD2
CASRLGDRGHTEAFF,TGTGCCAGCAGACTGGGCGACAGGGGGCACACTGAAGCTTTCTTT,TRBV6-1,.,TRBJ1-1,TRBD1
CASRLTGPRGSGNTIYF,TGCGCCAGCAGGTTGACAGGGCCGAGGGGCTCTGGAAACACCATATATTTT,TRBV10-1,.,TRBJ1-3,TRBD1
CASSPGTGLNTGELFF,TGTGCCAGCAGTCCCGGGACAGGGTTGAACACCGGGGAGCTGTTTTTT,TRBV28,.,TRBJ2-2,TRBD1
CASSLPRQGGDTGELFF,TGTGCCAGCTCACTGCCCCGACAGGGAGGGGACACCGGGGAGCTGTTTTTT,TRBV18,.,TRBJ2-2,.
CASTPTGFYQPQHF,TGTGCCAGTACCCCGACAGGGTTTTACCAGCCCCAGCATTTT,TRBV19,.,TRBJ1-5,TRBD1
CASIPRGAAGVETQYF,TGTGCCAGCATCCCCCGGGGTGCAGCGGGGGTTGAGACCCAGTACTTC,TRBV7-2,.,TRBJ2-5,TRBD2
CASSPGTNYGYTF,TGTGCCAGCTCACCAGGAACTAACTATGGCTACACCTTC,TRBV18,once,TRBJ1-2,.
CASSSPRARTGELFF,TGTGCCAGCAGCTCCCCGAGGGCGCGCACCGGGGAGCTGTTTTTT,TRBV5-4,.,TRBJ2-2,.
CAWSLQSGSVLF,TGTGCCTGGAGTTTACAGAGCGGCTCGGTCCTTTTC,TRBV30,.,TRBJ1-2,.
CASSDLRRGGHYNEQFF,TGCGCCAGCAGTGATCTGAGGCGGGGGGGCCACTACAATGAGCAGTTCTTC,TRBV10-2,.,TRBJ2-1,TRBD2
CASSDTSYEQYF,TGCGCCAGCAGTGACACCTCCTACGAGCAGTACTTC,TRBV10-1,once,TRBJ2-7,.
CASSLRAGGPYEQFF,TGTGCCAGCAGCTTAAGAGCGGGGGGGCCTTACGAGCAGTTCTTC,TRBV11-3,.,TRBJ2-1,TRBD2
CASSDGDLLSREQYF,TGTGCCAGCAGTGATGGGGACCTCTTGTCGCGCGAGCAGTACTTC,TRBV6-1,.,TRBJ2-7,.
CSVEDRGQETQYF,TGCAGCGTGGAAGACAGGGGCCAAGAGACCCAGTACTTC,TRBV29-1,.,TRBJ2-5,TRBD1
CASRSLQGRAEQYF,TGTGCCAGCAGATCGCTACAGGGAAGGGCCGAGCAGTACTTC,TRBV7-8,medium-sized,TRBJ2-7,.
CASSWGQVGEQYF,TGTGCCAGCAGCTGGGGGCAGGTCGGGGAGCAGTACTTC,TRBV7-9,.,TRBJ2-7,.
CASSSPAGSGTPEQHF,TGTGCCAGCAGTTCCCCCGCGGGTAGCGGGACCCCCGAGCAGCACTTC,TRBV28,.,TRBJ2-7,TRBD2
CASSEATGYNSPLHF,TGCGCCAGCAGTGAGGCGACAGGTTATAATTCACCCCTCCACTTT,TRBV10-2,.,TRBJ1-6,.
CASSRTGTNTGELFF,TGTGCCAGCAGTCGGACAGGGACGAACACCGGGGAGCTGTTTTTT,TRBV6-5,.,TRBJ2-2,TRBD1